This is a list of T cell receptor beta chains from one sample in a study of early stage breast cancer tumors. Assay: immunoSEQ multiplex PCR; the TCRdb copy retains only in-frame clones and omits some. The sample has fewer than 30,000 clones, about 80% seen once; the top ten hold 12%. The specimen was blood. These receptors came from a person in their sixties with breast cancer. The conserved cysteine and the conserved F or W are not part of the CDR3 here. The order of the fields is V gene, J gene, CDR3 protein.

v_gene: TRBV30
j_gene: TRBJ2-1
CDR3aa: AWNSPWPSGSYEQF

v_gene: TRBV2
j_gene: TRBJ1-5
CDR3aa: ASSPVTSNQPQH

v_gene: TRBV11-2
j_gene: TRBJ1-5
CDR3aa: ASSLGTLGNQPQH

v_gene: TRBV7-9
j_gene: TRBJ1-2
CDR3aa: ASSIGQGGGYT

v_gene: TRBV6-5
j_gene: TRBJ2-5
CDR3aa: ASSYSQGLETQY

v_gene: TRBV10-3
j_gene: TRBJ1-1
CDR3aa: AISDDSNTEAF

v_gene: TRBV2
j_gene: TRBJ2-3
CDR3aa: ASKRSDTQY

v_gene: TRBV11-3
j_gene: TRBJ2-7
CDR3aa: ASSSWTGSDQGNSYEQY

v_gene: TRBV29-1
j_gene: TRBJ1-2
CDR3aa: SSGDPYGYT

v_gene: TRBV11-2
j_gene: TRBJ2-1
CDR3aa: ASSLLPGGEQF

v_gene: TRBV28
j_gene: TRBJ1-2
CDR3aa: ASRKEAFDYGYT

v_gene: TRBV21-1
j_gene: TRBJ1-2
CDR3aa: ASSGRRRTGDLGYT

v_gene: TRBV10-1
j_gene: TRBJ1-2
CDR3aa: ASSLDRVYGYT

v_gene: TRBV5-1
j_gene: TRBJ1-3
CDR3aa: ASSLGQISGNTIY

v_gene: TRBV4-1
j_gene: TRBJ2-3
CDR3aa: ASSQVQGTDTQY

v_gene: TRBV9
j_gene: TRBJ2-2
CDR3aa: ASSVASPSGKIAGELF

v_gene: TRBV18
j_gene: TRBJ2-2
CDR3aa: ASQPGQGYTGELF

v_gene: TRBV7-3
j_gene: TRBJ2-2
CDR3aa: ASSTGLAGALGELF